What follows are 26 T cell receptor beta chains derived from one specimen sequenced in a study of OX40 agonist ivuxolimab in advanced cancers. Library preparation was by the immunoSEQ multiplex PCR assay. The table was pulled from immuneACCESS by TCRdb, which kept in-frame rearrangements only. Such tables lose some clones; where checked, under half of the loss comes from unresolved V genes, and the rest has no known cause. Within this sample are tens of thousands of clones, with approximately 83% of them counted one time only. The ten largest clones represent 0.38% of the sample. The sequencing used CD4+ or CD8+ T cells sorted from blood, collected in a trial of the OX40 agonist ivuxolimab. The receptors were gathered from an adult with an advanced solid tumor such as melanoma, head and neck, liver or kidney cancer.

CDR3 DNA: TGCGCCAGCAGCTTGTTTGGGGAAGGGGCAGATACGCAGTATTTT. Its translation is CASSLFGEGADTQYF. This chain links TRBV5-1 with TRBJ2-3; possible D gene TRBD1, 5 bases. V dropped 1 base and J dropped 4 bases, with 13 bases sitting between them. CDR3 size: 15 residues. The germline V gene encodes CDR1 SGHRS and CDR2 YFSETQ.

The chain couples TRBV5-1 to TRBJ2-5; TRBD2 aligns across 7 bases. Germline V gives CDR1 SGHRS, CDR2 YFSETQ. The V gene end was trimmed by 4 bases and the J gene end by 5 bases; junction bases not matched to a gene: 11. The CDR3 loop spans 15 amino acids. The CDR3 DNA reads TGCGCCAGCAGCCCGAGTCGACTAGCTGACGAGACCCAGTACTTC. Its protein is CASSPSRLADETQYF. The whole variable domain, remainder taken from reference TRBV5-1 and TRBJ2-5, is KAGVTQTPRYLIKTRGQQVTLSCSPISGHRSVSWYQQTPGQGLQFLFEYFSETQRNKGNFPGRFSGRQFSNSRSEMNVSTLELGDSALYLCASSPSRLADETQYFGPGTRLLVL.

This rearrangement joins TRBV6-1 to TRBJ2-7; 10 bases line up with TRBD1. V gave up 10 bases and J gave up 4 bases; unmatched junction bases: 7. This CDR3 has 13 amino acids. The V gene's germline CDR1 is MNHNS and CDR2 SASEGT. The CDR3: CATLLDRGYEQYF. The DNA for the CDR3 is TGTGCCACTCTCCTGGACAGGGGGTACGAGCAGTACTTC.

V usage is TRBV18 and J usage is TRBJ1-2; TRBD1 is a possible D gene (6 bases). Germline-derived CDR1 and CDR2 are KGHSH and LQKENI. Trimming shortened V by 2 bases and J by 5 bases, and 12 bases separated the two germline ends. This CDR3 contains 14 residues. The CDR3 here is CASSPYEGVYGYTF. CDR3 in DNA: TGTGCCAGCTCACCATATGAGGGGGTATATGGCTACACCTTC.

CDR3 sequence reads: CASSLPGYETQYF. The CDR3 bases are TGTGCCAGCAGCTTACCGGGTTACGAGACCCAGTACTTC. The J gene is TRBJ2-5, the V gene TRBV7-8; D not certain. V was trimmed by 2 bases and J by 5 bases, leaving 9 bases between them. Looked up from germline, CDR1 is SGHVS and CDR2 is FQNEAQ. The CDR3 totals 13 residues. The complete variable domain, with remaining parts taken from reference TRBV7-8 and TRBJ2-5, reads GAGVSQSPRYKVAKRGQDVALRCDPISGHVSLFWYQQALGQGPEFLTYFQNEAQLDKSGLPSDRFFAERPEGSVSTLKIQRTQQEDSAVYLCASSLPGYETQYFGPGTRLLVL.

V is TRBV28 and J is TRBJ2-1; TRBD2 matches at 8 bases. Germline CDR1 and CDR2: MDHEN and SYDVKM. Trimming took 6 bases from V and 3 from J; bases not matched to a gene: 10. The CDR3 runs 16 residues. DNA for the CDR3: TGTGCCAGCAGCCTTTCAATAGCGGGACTCTACAATGAGCAGTTCTTC. As protein: CASSLSIAGLYNEQFF.

This clone was counted once. The CDR3 region is CASSFPVGGEETQYF. The CDR3 nucleotides read TGTGCCAGCAGTTTCCCCGTAGGGGGGGAGGAGACCCAGTACTTC. The J gene is TRBJ2-5, the V gene TRBV28; a possible D gene is TRBD2 (7 bases). Germline assignment: CDR1 MDHEN and CDR2 SYDVKM. Trimming removed 3 bases from V and 5 bases from J, with 16 bases in between. The CDR3 runs to 15 residues.

This clone was recorded a few times. The V call is TRBV5-4, the J call TRBJ2-5; D uncertain. Germline-derived CDR1 and CDR2 are SGHNT and YYREEE (reference sequence). This CDR3 comprises 13 residues. V was pared by 4 bases and J by 3 bases, with 10 bases between. In DNA, the CDR3 is TGTGCCAGCAGCGCGGACCCCGAAGAGACCCAGTACTTC. Its protein product is CASSADPEETQYF.

The chain carries TRBV5-1 and TRBJ2-3; D is undetermined. The CDR3 totals 15 residues. V lost 0 bases and J lost 0, with 8 bases in between. Germline assignment: CDR1 SGHRS and CDR2 YFSETQ. Here the CDR3 DNA reads TGCGCCAGCAGCTTGGTTCCGACTAGCACAGATACGCAGTATTTT. Translated: CASSLVPTSTDTQYF.

V gene TRBV6-4 combines with J gene TRBJ2-1; D might be TRBD1 (6 bases). Germline CDR1 is MRHNA and CDR2 is SNTAGT. The CDR3 loop spans 16 amino acids. V lost 5 bases and J lost 5, with 19 bases in between. The DNA of the CDR3 is TGTGCCAGCAGTCGGGGTAGGTGGGACATCAACAATGAGCAGTTCTTC. Encoded protein: CASSRGRWDINNEQFF.

As for this clone: Other DNA sequences from this sample encode an identical CDR3 as well. This chain links TRBV27 with TRBJ1-6; 8 bases align to TRBD1. With V trimmed by 5 bases and J by 6 bases, 6 bases remained unmatched. Germline V gene data show CDR1 as MNHEY and CDR2 as SMNVEV (reference sequence). The CDR3 is made up of 15 amino acids. The CDR3, as DNA: TGTGCCAGCAGTCGCCGACAGGGGTCTAATTCACCCCTCCACTTT. Its translation: CASSRRQGSNSPLHF.

The chain is built from TRBV5-4 and TRBJ1-1; D may be TRBD1 (5 bases). The CDR3 has 13 residues. V was trimmed by 2 bases and J by 4 bases, leaving 9 bases between them. In germline, CDR1 is SGHNT, CDR2 YYREEE (reference sequence). Here the CDR3 reads CASSLTGSTEAFF. The CDR3 DNA reads as TGTGCCAGCAGCTTAACAGGTAGCACTGAAGCTTTCTTT.

CDR3 in DNA: TGTGCCTGGATGAAGGACCGCGTCGCGGGAAACACCATATATTTT. Protein sequence: CAWMKDRVAGNTIYF. The chain links TRBV30 to TRBJ1-3; unclear D gene. With 4 bases removed from V and 4 bases from J, the gap between germline ends came to 17 bases. Germline CDR1 reads GTSNPN; CDR2 reads SVGIG (reference sequence). There are 15 residues in the CDR3.

V gene TRBV27 combines with J gene TRBJ2-7; 11 nucleotides line up with TRBD1. CDR1 is MNHEY and CDR2 is SMNVEV in the germline V gene (reference sequence). The junction had 2 bases not matched to a gene; V was cut back by 2 bases and J by 5 bases. There are 14 residues in the CDR3. The CDR3 sequence is CASSLMDRGHEQYF. The CDR3 DNA follows: TGTGCCAGCAGTTTAATGGACAGGGGGCACGAGCAGTACTTC.

The chain carries TRBV5-1 and TRBJ2-7; TRBD2 is a possible D gene (6 bases). This CDR3 is built from 13 residues. Trimming shortened V by 3 bases and J by 2 bases, and 9 bases separated the two germline ends. The V gene's germline CDR1 is SGHRS and CDR2 YFSETQ. CDR3 sequence: CASSSTSTYEQYF. The CDR3 DNA reads TGCGCCAGCAGCTCGACTAGTACCTACGAGCAGTACTTC. Together with reference TRBV5-1 and TRBJ2-7, the CDR3 gives the full variable domain: KAGVTQTPRYLIKTRGQQVTLSCSPISGHRSVSWYQQTPGQGLQFLFEYFSETQRNKGNFPGRFSGRQFSNSRSEMNVSTLELGDSALYLCASSSTSTYEQYFGPGTRLTVT.

The chain recombines TRBV7-9 with TRBJ1-4, with D hard to call. The V end was cut by 5 bases, the J end by 4 bases, with 11 bases between. This CDR3 contains 14 residues. In germline, CDR1 is SEHNR, CDR2 FQNEAQ (reference sequence). The CDR3 region has the DNA TGTGCCAGCAGCCCTGGACGGATTAATGAAAAACTGTTTTTT. Encoded protein: CASSPGRINEKLFF.

The chain employs TRBV5-1 and TRBJ1-4; D call uncertain. The length of the CDR3 is 16 residues. The V end lost 4 bases, the J end lost 3 bases, and 16 bases lay between the germline ends. CDR1 is SGHRS and CDR2 is YFSETQ in the germline V gene. CDR3 region: CASSLGSASSNEKLFF. For the CDR3, the DNA is TGCGCCAGCAGCCTGGGCAGTGCGTCTTCTAATGAAAAACTGTTTTTT.

This clone appeared a single time. The rearrangement uses TRBV7-9 and TRBJ2-7; D unclear. The CDR3 totals 14 residues. Trimming stripped 8 bases from V and 1 base from J, with 15 bases between. Germline V gene data show CDR1 as SEHNR and CDR2 as FQNEAQ (reference sequence). The CDR3 sequence is CASGPTGPSYEQYF. The CDR3 coding sequence is TGTGCCAGCGGCCCGACCGGGCCATCCTACGAGCAGTACTTC.

The chain carries TRBV10-3 and TRBJ1-1, with D possibly matching TRBD1 (6 bases). Germline V gene data show CDR1 as ENHRY and CDR2 as SYGVKD. The germline V and J ends were trimmed by 10 bases and 1 base, with 13 bases remaining between them. The CDR3 loop spans 13 amino acids. This CDR3 is CATRQEPNTEAFF. The CDR3 coding sequence is TGTGCCACCCGACAGGAGCCGAACACTGAAGCTTTCTTT.

The chain links TRBV7-2 to TRBJ1-5; the D gene is possibly TRBD1 (5 bases). The CDR3 length is 15 residues. V was pared by 4 bases and J by 1 base, with 11 bases between. From germline, CDR1 is SGHTA and CDR2 FQGNSA. The CDR3, as DNA: TGTGCCAGCAGCTACCGGGGGGGAAGCAATCAGCCCCAGCATTTT. It codes for CASSYRGGSNQPQHF.

The chain recombines TRBV30 with TRBJ1-2; 9 bases are shared with TRBD1. V was pared by 3 bases and J by 7 bases, with 9 bases of the junction left unmatched. From germline, CDR1 is GTSNPN and CDR2 SVGIG (reference sequence). There are 14 residues in the CDR3. For the CDR3, the DNA is TGTGCCTGGAGGCTAGGGGGACAGGGCTCTGGCTACACCTTC. Protein product: CAWRLGGQGSGYTF.

CDR3 sequence reads: CASSGAGETQYF. The CDR3 DNA is TGTGCCAGCTCGGGAGCAGGGGAGACCCAGTACTTC. The chain combines TRBV28 with TRBJ2-5, with D perhaps TRBD2 (6 bases). Germline lookup yields CDR1 MDHEN and CDR2 SYDVKM. The V and J ends lost 8 bases and 5 bases respectively, with 12 bases between them. There are 12 residues in the CDR3.

The chain uses TRBV2 and TRBJ2-1, with D perhaps assigned TRBD1 or TRBD2 (6 bases each). The CDR3 loop spans 14 amino acids. Trimming stripped 2 bases from V and 9 bases from J, with 14 bases between. CDR1 is SNHLY, CDR2 FYNNEI, per germline. The DNA for the CDR3 is TGTGCCAGCAGTGAAAGGAGGGGGGTAAGTGAGCAGTTCTTC. It is translated as CASSERRGVSEQFF.

The rearrangement uses TRBV19 and TRBJ2-7; 8 nucleotides align to TRBD2. The CDR3 is made up of 16 amino acids. V shed 5 bases and J 0 bases; nucleotides not matched to a gene: 9. CDR1 is LNHDA, CDR2 SQIVND, per germline (reference sequence). The CDR3 nucleotides read TGTGCCAGTAGTTACCGACTAGCGCGGAGCTCCTACGAGCAGTACTTC. Its translation is CASSYRLARSSYEQYF.

Only one count was recorded for this clone. The V gene is TRBV5-1, the J gene TRBJ2-6; D is perhaps TRBD2 (6 bases). The germline gives CDR1 SGHRS, CDR2 YFSETQ. This CDR3 has 14 amino acids. Between the trimmed V and J ends, which lost 4 bases and 4 bases, there was a span of 9 bases. The CDR3: CASSGGDGANVLTF. CDR3 nucleotides: TGCGCCAGCAGCGGAGGGGACGGGGCCAACGTCCTGACTTTC.

The chain is built from TRBV14 and TRBJ1-3; no clear D gene. The germline gives CDR1 SGHDN, CDR2 FVKESK. V was cut by 1 base and J by 4 bases, with 5 bases left in between. CDR3 length: 13 amino acids. The CDR3 DNA sequence: TGTGCCAGCAGCCAAGTTGCCGGAAACACCATATATTTT. Translated: CASSQVAGNTIYF. Full variable domain (missing parts from reference TRBV14 and TRBJ1-3): EAGVTQFPSHSVIEKGQTVTLRCDPISGHDNLYWYRRVMGKEIKFLLHFVKESKQDESGMPNNRFLAERTGGTYSTLKVQPAELEDSGVYFCASSQVAGNTIYFGEGSWLTVV.